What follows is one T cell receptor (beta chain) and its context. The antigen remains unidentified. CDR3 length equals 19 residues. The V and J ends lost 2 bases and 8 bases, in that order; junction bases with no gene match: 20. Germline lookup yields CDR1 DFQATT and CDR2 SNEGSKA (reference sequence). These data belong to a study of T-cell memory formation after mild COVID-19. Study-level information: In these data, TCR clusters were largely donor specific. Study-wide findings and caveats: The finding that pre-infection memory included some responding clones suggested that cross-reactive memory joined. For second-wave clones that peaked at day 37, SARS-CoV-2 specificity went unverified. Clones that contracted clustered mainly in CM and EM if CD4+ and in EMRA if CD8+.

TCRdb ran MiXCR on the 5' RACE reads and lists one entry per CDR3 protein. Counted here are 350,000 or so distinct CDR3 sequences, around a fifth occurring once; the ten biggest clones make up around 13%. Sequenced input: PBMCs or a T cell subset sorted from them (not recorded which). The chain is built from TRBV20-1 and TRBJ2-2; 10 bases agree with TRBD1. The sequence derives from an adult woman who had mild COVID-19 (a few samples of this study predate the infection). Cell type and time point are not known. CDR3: CSARTGTGVPGGGLGELFF. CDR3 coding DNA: TGCAGTGCTAGAACCGGGACAGGGGTTCCAGGGGGCGGCCTGGGGGAGCTGTTTTTT.